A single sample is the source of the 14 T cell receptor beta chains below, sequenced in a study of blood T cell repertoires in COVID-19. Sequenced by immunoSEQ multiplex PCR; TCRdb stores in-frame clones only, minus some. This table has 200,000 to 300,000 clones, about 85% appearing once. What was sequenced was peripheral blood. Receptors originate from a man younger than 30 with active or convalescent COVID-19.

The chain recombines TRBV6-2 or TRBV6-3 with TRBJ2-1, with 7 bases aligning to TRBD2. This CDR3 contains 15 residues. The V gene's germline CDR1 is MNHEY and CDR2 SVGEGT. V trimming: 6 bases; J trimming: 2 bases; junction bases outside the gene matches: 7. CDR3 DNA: TGTGCCAGCAGCCAAAGGGCGGGGGCCTACAATGAGCAGTTCTTC. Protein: CASSQRAGAYNEQFF.

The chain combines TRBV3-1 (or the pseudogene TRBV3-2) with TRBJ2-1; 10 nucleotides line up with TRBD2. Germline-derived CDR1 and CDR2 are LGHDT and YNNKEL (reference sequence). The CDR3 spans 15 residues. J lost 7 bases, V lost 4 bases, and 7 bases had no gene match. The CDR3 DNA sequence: TGTGCCAGCAGCCCGATGATAGCGGGAGGTAATGAGCAGTTCTTC. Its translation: CASSPMIAGGNEQFF.

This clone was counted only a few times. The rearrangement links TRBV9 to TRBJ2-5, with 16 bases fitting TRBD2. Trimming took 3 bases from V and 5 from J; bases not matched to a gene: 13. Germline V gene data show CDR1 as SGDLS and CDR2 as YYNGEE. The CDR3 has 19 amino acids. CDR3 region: CASSDPLGTSGRVRETQYF. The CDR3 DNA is TGTGCCAGCAGCGACCCACTAGGGACTAGCGGGAGGGTGAGGGAGACCCAGTACTTC. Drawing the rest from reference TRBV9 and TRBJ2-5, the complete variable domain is DSGVTQTPKHLITATGQRVTLRCSPRSGDLSVYWYQQSLDQGLQFLIQYYNGEERAKGNILERFSAQQFPDLHSELNLSSLELGDSALYFCASSDPLGTSGRVRETQYFGPGTRLLVL.

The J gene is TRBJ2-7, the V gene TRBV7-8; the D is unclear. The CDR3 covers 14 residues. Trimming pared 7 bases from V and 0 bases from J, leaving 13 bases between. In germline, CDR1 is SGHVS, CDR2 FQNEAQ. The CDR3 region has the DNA TGTGCCAGCACCCTCTCAGACTTCTCCTACGAGCAGTACTTC. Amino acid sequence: CASTLSDFSYEQYF.

In DNA form, the CDR3 reads TGTGCCAGCAGCGTTAGCGGGAGGGCCGGGGAGCTGTTTTTT. The encoded protein is CASSVSGRAGELFF. V and J are TRBV9 and TRBJ2-2, with 11 bases identical to TRBD2. Unmatched junction bases numbered 0, after V lost 2 bases and J lost 6 bases. The CDR3 is 14 amino acids. Germline values: CDR1 SGDLS, CDR2 YYNGEE.

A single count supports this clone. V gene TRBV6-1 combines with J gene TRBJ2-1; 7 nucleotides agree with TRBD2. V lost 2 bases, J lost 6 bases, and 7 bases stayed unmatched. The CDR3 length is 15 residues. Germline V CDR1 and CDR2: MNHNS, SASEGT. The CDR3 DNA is TGTGCCAGCAGTGAACTTGGGAGGGCTGGCAATGAGCAGTTCTTC. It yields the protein CASSELGRAGNEQFF.

The CDR3 DNA reads as TGTGCCATCAGTGAGCACGTGGGAGCAAATCAGCCCCAGCATTTT. Its protein is CAISEHVGANQPQHF. V and J are TRBV10-3 and TRBJ1-5, with D unresolved. Germline CDR1 is ENHRY and CDR2 is SYGVKD. This CDR3 spans 15 amino acids. With 2 bases removed from V and 4 bases from J, the gap between germline ends came to 12 bases.

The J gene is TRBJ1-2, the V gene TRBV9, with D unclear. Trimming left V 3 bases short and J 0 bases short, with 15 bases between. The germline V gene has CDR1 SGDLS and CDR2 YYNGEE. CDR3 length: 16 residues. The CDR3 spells CASSASYGEANYGYTF. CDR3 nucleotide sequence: TGTGCCAGCAGCGCATCGTACGGGGAAGCTAACTATGGCTACACCTTC.

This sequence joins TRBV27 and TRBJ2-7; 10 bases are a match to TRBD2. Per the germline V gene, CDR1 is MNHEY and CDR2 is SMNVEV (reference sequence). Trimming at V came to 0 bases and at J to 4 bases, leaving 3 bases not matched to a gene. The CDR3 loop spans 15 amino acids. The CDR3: CASSLSVAGGYEQYF. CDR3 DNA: TGTGCCAGCAGTTTATCTGTAGCGGGGGGATACGAGCAGTACTTC.

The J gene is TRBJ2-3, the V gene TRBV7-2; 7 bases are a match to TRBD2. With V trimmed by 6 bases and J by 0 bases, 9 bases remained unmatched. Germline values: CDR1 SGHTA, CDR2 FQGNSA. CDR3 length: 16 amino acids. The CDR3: CASSKLAVTSTDTQYF. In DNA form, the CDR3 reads TGTGCCAGCAGTAAGCTAGCGGTAACTAGCACAGATACGCAGTATTTT. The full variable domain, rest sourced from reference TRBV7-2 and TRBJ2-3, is GAGVSQSPSNKVTEKGKDVELRCDPISGHTALYWYRQSLGQGLEFLIYFQGNSAPDKSGLPSDRFSAERTGGSVSTLTIQRTQQEDSAVYLCASSKLAVTSTDTQYFGPGTRLTVL.

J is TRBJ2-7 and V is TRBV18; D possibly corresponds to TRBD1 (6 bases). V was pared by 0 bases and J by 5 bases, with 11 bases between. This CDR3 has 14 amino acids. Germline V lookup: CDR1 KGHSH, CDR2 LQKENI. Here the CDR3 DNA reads TGTGCCAGCTCACCACCGGCCAGGGGCCACGAGCAGTACTTC. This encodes CASSPPARGHEQYF.

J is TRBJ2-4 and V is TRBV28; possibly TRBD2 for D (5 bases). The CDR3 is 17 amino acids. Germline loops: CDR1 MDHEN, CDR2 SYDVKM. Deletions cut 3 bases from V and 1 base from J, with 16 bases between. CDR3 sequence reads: CASSLNDVTKAKNIQYF. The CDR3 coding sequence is TGTGCCAGCAGTTTGAACGACGTGACTAAGGCCAAAAACATTCAGTACTTC. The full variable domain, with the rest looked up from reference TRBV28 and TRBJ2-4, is DVKVTQSSRYLVKRTGEKVFLECVQDMDHENMFWYRQDPGLGLRLIYFSYDVKMKEKGDIPEGYSVSREKKERFSLILESASTNQTSMYLCASSLNDVTKAKNIQYFGAGTRLSVL.

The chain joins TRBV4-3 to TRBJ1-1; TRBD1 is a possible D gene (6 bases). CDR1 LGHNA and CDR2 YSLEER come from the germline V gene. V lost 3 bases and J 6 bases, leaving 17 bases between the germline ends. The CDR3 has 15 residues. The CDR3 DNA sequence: TGCGCCAGCAGCCATTCTGAGGGGGTTTACGCTGAAGCTTTCTTT. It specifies CASSHSEGVYAEAFF.

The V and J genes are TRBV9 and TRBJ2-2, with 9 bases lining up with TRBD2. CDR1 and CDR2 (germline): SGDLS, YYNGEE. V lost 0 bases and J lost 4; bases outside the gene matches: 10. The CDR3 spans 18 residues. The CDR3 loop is CASSVGASGKRSTGELFF. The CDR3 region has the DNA TGTGCCAGCAGCGTAGGGGCTAGCGGGAAGCGTAGCACCGGGGAGCTGTTTTTT.